This passage covers 22 T cell receptor beta chains from one sample sequenced in a study of PD-1 blockade in classical Hodgkin lymphoma. Measured with immunoSEQ multiplex PCR; TCRdb has only the in-frame clones, and not every one. This repertoire shows about 90,000 clones, 75% to 85% found once; its top ten account for 15% to 20%. Stated time point: cycle 4 day 1 (C4D1), after five to seven weeks of nivolumab. Each patient relapsed following autologous stem cell transplantation, and prior brentuximab vedotin exposure differed. This material consisted of peripheral blood mononuclear cells (PBMCs), taken before the fourth cycle of nivolumab. All receptors derive from a human donor with classical Hodgkin lymphoma.

The chain employs TRBV7-9 and TRBJ2-7; possible D gene TRBD1, 5 bases. The V and J ends lost 3 bases and 5 bases respectively, with 11 bases between them. The CDR3 runs to 13 residues. Germline V gives CDR1 SEHNR, CDR2 FQNEAQ (reference sequence). The CDR3 loop reads CASSLWAGNEQYF. CDR3 nucleotides: TGTGCCAGCAGCTTGTGGGCAGGGAACGAGCAGTACTTC.

Worth noting for this clone: Different DNA sequences within this sample yield the same CDR3. The chain recombines TRBV9 with TRBJ2-1, with 8 bases matching TRBD2. The J segment lost 3 bases and the V segment lost 7 bases, leaving 6 bases of the junction unmatched. Germline V gene sequence: CDR1 SGDLS, CDR2 YYNGEE. The CDR3 contains 14 residues. For the CDR3, the DNA is TGTGCCAGCTCCGTGAGCGGGAGCTACAATGAGCAGTTCTTC. It yields the protein CASSVSGSYNEQFF.

The chain joins TRBV6-4 to TRBJ2-3; 9 nucleotides match TRBD1. The CDR3 is made up of 14 amino acids. Germline CDR1 MRHNA, CDR2 SNTAGT. Unmatched junction bases numbered 0, after V lost 4 bases and J lost 1 base. CDR3 loop: CASSGTGGTDTQYF. Written as DNA, the CDR3 is TGTGCCAGCAGTGGGACAGGGGGCACAGATACGCAGTATTTT.

The chain couples TRBV29-1 to TRBJ1-4; 9 nucleotides match TRBD1. The CDR3 length is 12 residues. The V and J ends lost 6 bases and 6 bases, in that order; junction bases with no gene match: 2. The germline gives CDR1 SQVTM, CDR2 ANQGSEA. The CDR3 protein is CSVQGADEKLFF. The CDR3 region has the DNA TGCAGCGTACAGGGGGCGGATGAAAAACTGTTTTTT.

The chain has TRBV12-5 and TRBJ2-7; 7 bases map to TRBD1. The CDR3 runs to 14 residues. Germline V gives CDR1 LGHNT, CDR2 FRNRAP. Trimming took 5 bases from V and 2 from J; bases not matched to a gene: 6. CDR3 sequence: CASGLRQGTYEQYF. CDR3 DNA: TGTGCTAGTGGTCTAAGACAGGGAACCTACGAGCAGTACTTC.

The chain combines TRBV4-1 with TRBJ1-1, with 7 bases identical to TRBD1. V gave up 1 base and J gave up 1 base; unmatched junction bases: 3. CDR1 and CDR2 from the germline V gene are MGHRA and YSYEKL. This CDR3 spans 15 amino acids. CDR3 bases: TGCGCCAGCAGCCAAGTAGGGACAGCGAACACTGAAGCTTTCTTT. Translating gives CASSQVGTANTEAFF.

For the CDR3, the DNA is TGTGCCAGCTCACCGAATCCGGGACAGGGGGGCATGCTCGGCTACACCTTC. Residues: CASSPNPGQGGMLGYTF. V gene TRBV18 combines with J gene TRBJ1-2; the match to TRBD1 covers 11 bases. Unmatched junction bases numbered 14, after V lost 3 bases and J lost 8 bases. Germline CDR1 and CDR2: KGHSH and LQKENI. The CDR3 extends over 17 amino acids.

The genes are TRBV7-2 and TRBJ2-2; D not certain. Between the trimmed V and J ends, which lost 8 bases and 8 bases, there was a span of 15 bases. The CDR3 runs to 13 residues. Germline CDR1 and CDR2: SGHTA and FQGNSA. The CDR3 sequence is CASGPSSLGELFF. The CDR3 nucleotides are TGTGCCAGCGGCCCTTCCTCCTTAGGGGAGCTGTTTTTT.

The V call is TRBV11-3, the J call TRBJ2-1; D is uncertain. The germline CDR1 and CDR2 sequences are SGHNT and YENEEA. V lost 1 base and J lost 0, with 13 bases in between. This CDR3 is 17 amino acids long. CDR3: CASSLGKAASSYNEQFF. DNA of the CDR3: TGTGCCAGCAGCTTAGGGAAGGCCGCGAGCTCCTACAATGAGCAGTTCTTC. Based on the CDR3 plus reference TRBV11-3 and TRBJ2-1, the full variable domain is EAGVVQSPRYKIIEKKQPVAFWCNPISGHNTLYWYLQNLGQGPELLIRYENEEAVDDSQLPKDRFSAERLKGVDSTLKIQPAELGDSAVYLCASSLGKAASSYNEQFFGPGTRLTVL.

CDR3 protein: CASSSVVSQPQHF. The CDR3 coding sequence is TGTGCCAGCAGCTCCGTCGTCTCTCAGCCCCAGCATTTT. This sequence joins TRBV7-2 and TRBJ1-5; D call uncertain. V lost 4 bases, J lost 6 bases, and 10 bases lay in between. The CDR3 covers 13 residues. CDR1 is SGHTA and CDR2 is FQGNSA in the germline V gene.

This sequence joins TRBV2 and TRBJ2-5; the match to TRBD2 covers 7 bases. V was clipped by 4 bases and J by 4 bases; unmatched bases: 6. Looked up from germline, CDR1 is SNHLY and CDR2 is FYNNEI. The CDR3 is made up of 14 amino acids. The CDR3 is CASSAGGSGETQYF. The CDR3 DNA follows: TGTGCCAGCAGTGCGGGCGGGAGCGGAGAGACCCAGTACTTC. Full variable domain (rest looked up from reference TRBV2 and TRBJ2-5): EPEVTQTPSHQVTQMGQEVILRCVPISNHLYFYWYRQILGQKVEFLVSFYNNEISEKSEIFDDQFSVERPDGSNFTLKIRSTKLEDSAMYFCASSAGGSGETQYFGPGTRLLVL.

This sequence joins TRBV19 and TRBJ1-1; TRBD1 aligns across 11 bases. V lost 6 bases, J lost 5 bases, and 8 bases stayed unmatched. Germline CDR1 and CDR2: LNHDA and SQIVND (reference sequence). This CDR3 is built from 15 residues. The CDR3 region has the DNA TGTGCCAGTAGGTCGCCGGACAGGGGGCATACTGAAGCTTTCTTT. It yields the protein CASRSPDRGHTEAFF.

The gene calls are TRBV9 and TRBJ2-1; a weak D match, TRBD1 (5 bases). V was clipped by 4 bases and J by 12 bases, with 14 bases between them. In germline, CDR1 is SGDLS, CDR2 YYNGEE. This CDR3 spans 12 amino acids. The CDR3 DNA sequence: TGTGCCAGCAGCTTTGGGGCCGCAGGGCAGTTCTTC. It translates to CASSFGAAGQFF.

The chain couples TRBV5-4 to TRBJ2-7; D may be TRBD1 (6 bases). This CDR3 region has 13 residues. Per the germline V gene, CDR1 is SGHNT and CDR2 is YYREEE (reference sequence). The V end was cut by 3 bases, the J end by 5 bases, with 12 bases between. CDR3 sequence reads: CASSSGQRDEQYF. CDR3 in DNA: TGTGCCAGCAGCTCCGGACAGCGCGACGAGCAGTACTTC.

The rearrangement links TRBV30 to TRBJ2-1; 8 bases map to TRBD2. This CDR3 has 17 amino acids. Germline V gene data show CDR1 as GTSNPN and CDR2 as SVGIG (reference sequence). The ends lost 1 base at V and 3 bases at J; junction bases unmatched: 11. The CDR3 region has the DNA TGTGCCTGGAGTGAGACGGGCGGGACTAGATTCTACAATGAGCAGTTCTTC. Protein: CAWSETGGTRFYNEQFF.

The rearrangement joins TRBV5-4 to TRBJ1-4; tentatively, D is TRBD1 (5 bases). CDR1 is SGHNT, CDR2 YYREEE, per germline (reference sequence). Trimming cost V 5 bases and J 5 bases, with 10 bases left between them. There are 13 residues in the CDR3. The CDR3 DNA reads TGTGCCAGCAGTTCAGGGCCAAATGAAAAACTGTTTTTT. Translated: CASSSGPNEKLFF.

The V gene is TRBV7-6, the J gene TRBJ2-3; possible D gene TRBD2, 5 bases. CDR3 length: 14 amino acids. The germline gives CDR1 SGHVS, CDR2 FNYEAQ. Trimming stripped 3 bases from V and 2 bases from J, with 9 bases between. CDR3 protein: CASSFTRNTDTQYF. In DNA, the CDR3 is TGTGCCAGCAGCTTTACTAGAAACACAGATACGCAGTATTTT.

The genes are TRBV11-2 and TRBJ2-7; 7 bases agree with TRBD1. The CDR3 covers 16 residues. Germline-derived CDR1 and CDR2 are SGHAT and FQNNGV. J lost 6 bases, V lost 2 bases, and 13 bases had no gene match. CDR3 nucleotides: TGTGCCAGCAGCTTAAACCCCAGGGGGTCCCCCGGCGAGCAGTACTTC. Its protein is CASSLNPRGSPGEQYF.

This clone was picked up one time. The chain has TRBV5-4 and TRBJ2-4; 10 nucleotides align to TRBD1. Trimming took 0 bases from V and 4 from J; bases not matched to a gene: 4. CDR3 size: 16 residues. Germline V gene data show CDR1 as SGHNT and CDR2 as YYREEE (reference sequence). The CDR3: CASSLDPGQGKNIQYF. The CDR3 nucleotides read TGTGCCAGCAGCTTGGACCCGGGACAGGGGAAAAACATTCAGTACTTC.

The rearrangement joins TRBV30 to TRBJ2-3; 10 nucleotides agree with TRBD2. This CDR3 region has 21 residues. Trimming at V came to 2 bases and at J to 0 bases, leaving 20 bases not matched to a gene. The V gene's germline CDR1 is GTSNPN and CDR2 SVGIG (reference sequence). Here the CDR3 reads CAWSPKQLRAGGPGSTDTQYF. CDR3 DNA sequence: TGTGCCTGGAGTCCGAAACAACTACGAGCGGGAGGGCCGGGGAGCACAGATACGCAGTATTTT.

This clone was counted once. The CDR3: CAIQGAGGELFF. The DNA for the CDR3 is TGTGCCATACAGGGGGCGGGCGGGGAGCTGTTTTTT. The rearrangement joins TRBV21-1 to TRBJ2-2; the table's TRBD1 call for D was not verified on the DNA. TRBV21-1 is reported as a pseudogene. This CDR3 has 12 residues.

This sequence joins TRBV6-1 and TRBJ2-2; D is uncertain. The V gene lost 6 bases and the J gene lost 8 bases, with 10 bases spanning the gap. The CDR3 is 12 residues long. Germline-derived CDR1 and CDR2 are MNHNS and SASEGT. The CDR3 region is CASRRVGGELFF. The CDR3 nucleotides are TGTGCCAGCAGGAGAGTGGGAGGGGAGCTGTTTTTT.